Below are 4 T cell receptor beta chains sequenced from a single sample in a study of blood T cell repertoires in COVID-19. Measured with immunoSEQ multiplex PCR; TCRdb has only the in-frame clones, and not every one. The sample carries some 150,000 clones, around 84% recorded once. What was sequenced was peripheral blood. These receptors were obtained from a man between 35 and 55 years old with acute or convalescent COVID-19.

The V and J genes are TRBV28 and TRBJ2-2; 11 bases align to TRBD2. Trimming at V came to 5 bases and at J to 2 bases, leaving 4 bases not matched to a gene. CDR1 and CDR2 (germline): MDHEN, SYDVKM. The CDR3 spans 16 residues. CDR3 nucleotides: TGTGCCAGCAGTCCACTAGCGGGGGAAAACACCGGGGAGCTGTTTTTT. Protein sequence: CASSPLAGENTGELFF.

The V gene is TRBV3-1 (or the pseudogene TRBV3-2), the J gene TRBJ1-2, with D possibly matching TRBD1 (6 bases). Trimming removed 4 bases from V and 7 bases from J, with 10 bases in between. CDR1 is LGHDT and CDR2 is YNNKEL in the germline V gene (reference sequence). This CDR3 is built from 12 residues. CDR3 protein: CASSLGTFGYTF. The CDR3 coding sequence is TGTGCCAGCAGCCTAGGGACATTTGGCTACACCTTC.

The V and J genes are TRBV6-1 and TRBJ1-2; 9 nucleotides agree with TRBD1. There are 17 residues in the CDR3. Trimming cost V 1 base and J 2 bases; bases outside gene matches: 8. Germline V gives CDR1 MNHNS, CDR2 SASEGT. The CDR3 region is CASSEDGTGRSNYGYTF. CDR3 DNA sequence: TGTGCCAGCAGTGAAGACGGGACAGGGCGTTCCAACTATGGCTACACCTTC.

This chain uses TRBV5-1 with TRBJ2-1; TRBD2 matches at 15 bases. Looked up from germline, CDR1 is SGHRS and CDR2 is YFSETQ. V lost 4 bases and J lost 7; bases outside the gene matches: 9. This CDR3 has 17 residues. DNA for the CDR3: TGCGCCAGCAGCCCGGGACTAGCGGGGGGCCCAGGTAATGAGCAGTTCTTC. Its protein product is CASSPGLAGGPGNEQFF.